This T cell receptor beta chain was documented in a study of cytomegalovirus exposure and HLA in healthy donors. Study-level results: On later analysis, the bulk of CMV-associated TCR beta chains appeared to be HLA-restricted. The classifier reportedly diagnosed cytomegalovirus status with high sensitivity and specificity. At a 0.05 false discovery rate, a later analysis found some 18,000 TCR beta sequences to be associated with HLA alleles.

Comments on this clone: The antigen remains undetermined.

In germline, CDR1 is SGDLS, CDR2 YYNGEE. Trimming cost V 3 bases and J 2 bases, with 12 bases left between them. This CDR3 has 14 amino acids. The PCR contained 60 Vbeta and 13 Jbeta primers. Using immunoSEQ multiplex PCR, the repertoire was profiled, and TCRdb retains in-frame clones only, with some absent. The sample includes about 98,000 clones, 75% to 85% of them seen just once. This clonotype originated in a man aged 18 to 35 in good health and CMV-seropositive. The chain couples TRBV9 to TRBJ2-7; a weak D match, TRBD1 (6 bases). Sequenced material: PBMCs. This CDR3 is CASSAGTLAYEQYF. CDR3 nucleotides: TGTGCCAGCAGCGCCGGGACACTCGCCTACGAGCAGTACTTC.